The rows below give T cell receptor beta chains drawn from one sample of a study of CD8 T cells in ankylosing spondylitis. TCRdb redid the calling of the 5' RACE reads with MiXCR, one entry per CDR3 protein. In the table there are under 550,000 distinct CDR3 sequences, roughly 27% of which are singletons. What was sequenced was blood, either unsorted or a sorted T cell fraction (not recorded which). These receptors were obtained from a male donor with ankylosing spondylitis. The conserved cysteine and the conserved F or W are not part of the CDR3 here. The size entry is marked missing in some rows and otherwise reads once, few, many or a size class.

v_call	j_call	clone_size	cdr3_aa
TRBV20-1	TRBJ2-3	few	SARRSSFTDTQY
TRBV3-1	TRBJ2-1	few	ASSRLARNYNEQF
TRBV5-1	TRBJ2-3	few	ASSAPGLAGENPDTQY
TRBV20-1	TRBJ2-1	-	SARPPGNEQF
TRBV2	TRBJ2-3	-	ASSAGRYTDTQY
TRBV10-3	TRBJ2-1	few	AISESGTSGLRYNEQF
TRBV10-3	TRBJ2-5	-	AIRLGNQETQY
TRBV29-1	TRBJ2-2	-	SVDRGGGGELF
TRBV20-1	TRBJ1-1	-	SASQGAMENTEAF
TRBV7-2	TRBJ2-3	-	ASSIRGTTTDTQY
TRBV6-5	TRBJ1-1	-	ASLRNTEAF
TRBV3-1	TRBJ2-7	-	ASSQDQGTYEQY
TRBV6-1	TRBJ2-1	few	ASSPWGTQNEQF
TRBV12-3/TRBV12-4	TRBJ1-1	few	ASSPWTGENTEAF
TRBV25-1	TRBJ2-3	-	ASSESRTPDTQY
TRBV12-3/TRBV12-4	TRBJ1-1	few	ASSVQRRGYTEAF
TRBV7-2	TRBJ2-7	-	ASSLATYEQY
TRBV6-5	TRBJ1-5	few	ASSYLSGQPQH
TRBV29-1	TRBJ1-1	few	SVRRQPDTEAF
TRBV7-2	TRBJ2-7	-	ASSPRDRVSYEQY
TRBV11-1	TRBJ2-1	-	ASSLVWSSGLGSYNEQF
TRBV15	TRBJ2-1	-	ATSRDRSQGGLAINEQF
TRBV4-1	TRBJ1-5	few	ASSLDYSNQPQH
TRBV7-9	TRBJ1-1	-	ASSLAGTGWGTEAF
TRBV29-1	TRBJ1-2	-	SGGTGALDGYT
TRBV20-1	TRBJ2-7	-	SEKGSSYEQY
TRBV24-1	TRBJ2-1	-	ATSDPGLRTYNEQF
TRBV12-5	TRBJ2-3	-	ASGLREGYAGEGDTQY
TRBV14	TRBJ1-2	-	ASSYLAGGEDGYT
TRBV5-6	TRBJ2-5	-	ASSYRLAGGETQY
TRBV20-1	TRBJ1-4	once	SARPRGGKLF
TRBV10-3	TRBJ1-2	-	AISETGGNSGGYT
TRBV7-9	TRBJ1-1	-	ASSLVRQGAEAF
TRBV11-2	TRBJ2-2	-	ASSLGVSRGAGELF
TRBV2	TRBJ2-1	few	ASSGLAAGGEQF
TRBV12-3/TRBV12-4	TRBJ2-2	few	ASSFYPTGVDGELF
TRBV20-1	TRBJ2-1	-	SANDNNEQF
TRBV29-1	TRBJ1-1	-	SVVEGDGSEAF
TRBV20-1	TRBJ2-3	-	SLMRGGRRSTQY
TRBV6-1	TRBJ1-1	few	ASSGYREFAEAF
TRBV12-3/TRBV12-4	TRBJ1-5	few	ASRLSNQPQH
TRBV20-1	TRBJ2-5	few	SASPPGQIQETQY
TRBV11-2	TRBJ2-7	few	ASSFQYEQY
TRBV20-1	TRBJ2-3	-	SARGPTSTDTQY
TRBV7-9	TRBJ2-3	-	ASSFDQHSDTQY
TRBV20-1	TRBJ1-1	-	SASRTGVPPSTEAF
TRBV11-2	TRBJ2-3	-	ASSLTPPGTQY
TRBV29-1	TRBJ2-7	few	SLHQSWASYEQY
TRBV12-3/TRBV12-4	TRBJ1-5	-	ASSDSSNQPQH
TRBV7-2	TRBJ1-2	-	ASSLGTGADYGYT
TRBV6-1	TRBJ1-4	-	ASSDGNDVKLF
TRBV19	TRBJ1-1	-	ASRIETRLNTEAF